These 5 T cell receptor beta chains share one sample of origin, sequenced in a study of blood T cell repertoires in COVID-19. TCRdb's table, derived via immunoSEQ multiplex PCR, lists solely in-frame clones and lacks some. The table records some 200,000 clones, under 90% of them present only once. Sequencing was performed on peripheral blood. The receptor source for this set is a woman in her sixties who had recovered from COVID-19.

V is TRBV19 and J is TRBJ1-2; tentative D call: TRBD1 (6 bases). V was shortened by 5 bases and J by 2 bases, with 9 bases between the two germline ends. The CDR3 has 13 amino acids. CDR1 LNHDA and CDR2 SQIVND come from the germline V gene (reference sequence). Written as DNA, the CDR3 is TGTGCCAGTAGTTTACAGGGAAACTATGGCTACACCTTC. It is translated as CASSLQGNYGYTF.

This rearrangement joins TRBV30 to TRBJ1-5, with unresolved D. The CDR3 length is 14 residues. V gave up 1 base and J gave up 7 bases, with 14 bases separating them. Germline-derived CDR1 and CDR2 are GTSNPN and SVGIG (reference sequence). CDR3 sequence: CAWSALAGSQPQHF. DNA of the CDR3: TGTGCCTGGAGTGCCCTCGCAGGTTCGCAGCCCCAGCATTTT.

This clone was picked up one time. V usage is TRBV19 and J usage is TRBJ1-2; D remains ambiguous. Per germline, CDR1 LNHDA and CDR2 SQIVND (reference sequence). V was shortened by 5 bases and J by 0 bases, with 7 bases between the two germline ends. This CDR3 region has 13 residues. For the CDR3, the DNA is TGTGCCAGTAGTCAGGAATCTAACTATGGCTACACCTTC. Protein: CASSQESNYGYTF.

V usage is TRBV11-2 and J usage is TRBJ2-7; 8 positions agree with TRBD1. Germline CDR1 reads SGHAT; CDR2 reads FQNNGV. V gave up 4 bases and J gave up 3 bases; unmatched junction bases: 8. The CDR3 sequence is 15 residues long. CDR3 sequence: CASSSPGGGHYEQYF. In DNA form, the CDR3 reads TGTGCCAGCAGCTCTCCAGGGGGCGGTCACTACGAGCAGTACTTC.

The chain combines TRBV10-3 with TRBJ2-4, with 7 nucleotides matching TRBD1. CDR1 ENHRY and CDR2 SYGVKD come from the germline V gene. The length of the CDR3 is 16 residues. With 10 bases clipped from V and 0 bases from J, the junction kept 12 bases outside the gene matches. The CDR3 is CATQRTGASAKNIQYF. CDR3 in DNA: TGTGCCACGCAACGAACAGGGGCCTCAGCCAAAAACATTCAGTACTTC.